The clone carrying this T cell receptor (beta chain) showed up many times. Its antigen remains unidentified. This sample is part of a study of breast tumors, draining lymph nodes, adjacent tissues. Samples came from axillary lymph nodes draining the breast cancer. With 4 bases clipped from V and 2 bases from J, the junction kept 3 bases outside the gene matches. The CDR3 loop spans 14 amino acids. Germline V gene lookup returns CDR1 SNHLY and CDR2 FYNNEI. General study results and limits: Luminal-like breast cancer showed significantly higher tumor–nontumor repertoire similarity than basal-like. Tumors had less TCR diversity than lymph nodes, more than nontumor tissue. Most tumor T cells seemingly derive from lymph node, then expand in tumor.

TCRdb reanalysed the multiplex PCR reads using MiXCR and keeps one entry per CDR3 protein. The repertoire has 70,000 to 85,000 distinct CDR3 sequences, approximately 19% of them found once; the top ten carry about 2.5%. The receptor was isolated from a female donor with breast cancer. Some clones in this sample may be carry-over from other donors' samples. Sequenced material: axillary lymph node tissue. The genes are TRBV2 and TRBJ1-2; 8 bases align to TRBD1. CDR3 in DNA: TGTGCCAGCAGTGGGACAGGGATCAACTATGGCTACACCTTC. It specifies CASSGTGINYGYTF.